The rows below give T cell receptor beta chains drawn from one sample of a study of PD-L1 blockade in urothelial cancer. Here immunoSEQ multiplex PCR was the method, and the copy in TCRdb shows in-frame clones only, minus some. This table has about 72,000 clones, around 86% appearing once. The sequencing here drew on PBMCs, taken around atezolizumab (anti-PD-L1) treatment. These receptors were taken from a man in his 60s with urothelial cancer. CDR3s include the opening cysteine and the closing phenylalanine or tryptophan. D genes are given only for firm matches. Part of the rows lack a size; the others show once, few, many or a class for expanded clones.

v_gene	d_gene	abundance	j_gene	CDR3aa	CDR3nt
TRBV27	NA	NA	TRBJ2-2	CASSFITGELFF	TGTGCCAGCAGTTTTATCACCGGGGAGCTGTTTTTT
TRBV5-1	TRBD1	NA	TRBJ2-1	CASSIQGQGATYNEQFF	TGCGCCAGCAGCATACAGGGACAGGGGGCCACCTACAATGAGCAGTTCTTC
TRBV19	TRBD2	NA	TRBJ2-5	CASSIGTSGYQETQYF	TGTGCCAGTAGTATAGGTACTAGCGGATACCAAGAGACCCAGTACTTC
TRBV7-3	TRBD2	once	TRBJ2-5	CASSLGGGAGETQYF	TGTGCCAGCAGCTTGGGCGGGGGGGCCGGAGAGACCCAGTACTTC
TRBV10-3	TRBD1	NA	TRBJ1-1	CAISGRQGRANGEAFF	TGTGCCATCAGTGGACGACAGGGGCGTGCGAACGGTGAAGCTTTCTTT
TRBV6-6	NA	NA	TRBJ1-2	CASRRPQGVNYGYTF	TGTGCCAGCAGAAGACCGCAGGGCGTAAACTATGGCTACACCTTC
TRBV2	TRBD2	NA	TRBJ2-1	CASSPWTSGGNEQFF	TGTGCCAGCAGCCCCTGGACTAGCGGGGGTAATGAGCAGTTCTTC
TRBV7-8	NA	once	TRBJ2-7	CASSLETYEQYF	TGTGCCAGCAGCTTAGAGACATACGAGCAGTACTTC
TRBV5-1	NA	NA	TRBJ1-4	CASSLAGAEEKLFF	TGCGCCAGCAGCTTGGCCGGAGCTGAGGAAAAACTGTTTTTT
TRBV7-2	TRBD1	NA	TRBJ1-2	CASSLGRQGGYTF	TGTGCCAGCAGCTTAGGCCGACAGGGCGGCTACACCTTC
TRBV4-3	TRBD2	NA	TRBJ2-3	CASSSSPSGGASDTQYF	TGCGCCAGCAGCTCGAGTCCTAGCGGGGGGGCCTCAGATACGCAGTATTTT
TRBV5-5	TRBD1	NA	TRBJ1-1	CASSGDRGHTEAFF	TGTGCCAGCAGCGGTGACAGGGGGCACACTGAAGCTTTCTTT
TRBV2	NA	NA	TRBJ2-7	CASSEPPGEQYF	TGTGCCAGCAGTGAACCCCCGGGGGAGCAGTACTTC
TRBV9	TRBD2	NA	TRBJ2-3	CASSSRSGGADTQYF	TGTGCCAGCAGCTCCCGTAGCGGGGGCGCAGATACGCAGTATTTT
TRBV11-2	TRBD1	NA	TRBJ2-7	CASSLIMGQADEQYF	TGTGCCAGCAGCTTAATCATGGGACAGGCCGACGAGCAGTACTTC
TRBV28	TRBD1	once	TRBJ1-1	CAILQGQGAGRDTEAFF	TGTGCCATCCTTCAGGGACAGGGGGCAGGTAGGGACACTGAAGCTTTCTTT
TRBV11-2	TRBD2	NA	TRBJ2-1	CASRPTSGGADEQFF	TGTGCCAGCAGGCCCACTAGCGGGGGGGCCGATGAGCAGTTCTTC
TRBV4-1	TRBD1	NA	TRBJ2-3	CASSHFPPGTGSTDTQYF	TGCGCCAGCAGCCATTTCCCGCCTGGGACAGGAAGCACAGATACGCAGTATTTT
TRBV5-1	TRBD2	few	TRBJ2-3	CASNIAGAHTDTQYF	TGCGCCAGCAACATAGCGGGGGCCCACACAGATACGCAGTATTTT
TRBV19	NA	NA	TRBJ2-2	CASKSLPGGTGELFF	TGTGCCAGTAAGAGCCTTCCTGGAGGGACCGGGGAGCTGTTTTTT
TRBV5-1	TRBD2	NA	TRBJ2-1	CASSAGLADNEQFF	TGCGCCAGCAGCGCTGGACTAGCCGACAATGAGCAGTTCTTC
TRBV6-1	NA	NA	TRBJ1-5	CASSELVRDQPQHF	TGTGCCAGCAGTGAATTGGTCAGGGATCAGCCCCAGCATTTT
TRBV7-3	TRBD1	NA	TRBJ1-1	CASSLTTGVSEAFF	TGTGCCAGCAGCCTAACGACAGGGGTTTCTGAAGCTTTCTTT
TRBV5-4	TRBD2	once	TRBJ2-5	CASTLAGGLGETQYF	TGTGCCAGCACCTTAGCGGGGGGGCTGGGGGAGACCCAGTACTTC
TRBV20-1	NA	NA	TRBJ2-7	CSARRVDEQYF	TGCAGTGCTAGGAGGGTGGACGAGCAGTACTTC
TRBV7-2	TRBD1	NA	TRBJ1-6	CASSPGQGYNSPLHF	TGTGCCAGCAGCCCCGGACAGGGCTATAATTCACCCCTCCACTTT
TRBV7-8	NA	NA	TRBJ2-5	CASSLGGRTQYF	TGTGCCAGCAGCTTAGGGGGCAGGACCCAGTACTTC
TRBV6-5	NA	once	TRBJ1-4	CASSSNQGTRGKLFF	TGTGCCAGCAGTTCCAACCAAGGTACCCGCGGGAAACTGTTTTTT
TRBV11-3	NA	NA	TRBJ1-1	CASSSPPARAEAFF	TGTGCCAGCAGCTCCCCACCTGCGAGGGCCGAAGCTTTCTTT
TRBV6-6	NA	NA	TRBJ1-5	CASSSRGSNQPQHF	TGTGCCAGCAGTTCGCGGGGGAGCAATCAGCCCCAGCATTTT
TRBV6-6	NA	NA	TRBJ1-2	CASSYLGFYGYTF	TGTGCCAGCAGTTACTTGGGCTTCTATGGCTACACCTTC
TRBV19	NA	NA	TRBJ1-2	CASSDHSPNNYGYTF	TGTGCCAGTAGTGACCACAGTCCCAATAACTATGGCTACACCTTC
TRBV7-9	NA	NA	TRBJ1-2	CASSLARGGGYGYTF	TGTGCCAGCAGCTTAGCTCGCGGGGGGGGCTATGGCTACACCTTC
TRBV6-4	TRBD1	NA	TRBJ2-5	CASRTGETQYF	TGTGCCTCCCGGACAGGGGAGACCCAGTACTTC
TRBV7-2	TRBD1	NA	TRBJ1-1	CASSAVRTGEGEAFF	TGTGCCAGCAGCGCAGTCCGGACAGGGGAGGGTGAAGCTTTCTTT
TRBV15	NA	NA	TRBJ2-6	CATSRGASGANVLTF	TGTGCCACCAGCAGAGGAGCGTCTGGGGCCAACGTCCTGACTTTC
TRBV9	TRBD1	NA	TRBJ2-1	CASSEWEGGTSSYNEQFF	TGTGCCAGCAGCGAGTGGGAAGGGGGCACAAGCTCCTACAATGAGCAGTTCTTC
TRBV18	TRBD2	NA	TRBJ2-3	CASSPGGGPPDTQYF	TGTGCCAGCTCACCCGGCGGGGGGCCCCCAGATACGCAGTATTTT
TRBV5-4	TRBD1	once	TRBJ2-3	CASSRGQGAIDTQYF	TGTGCCAGCAGCCGGGGACAGGGGGCTATAGATACGCAGTATTTT
TRBV7-2	TRBD2	NA	TRBJ2-7	CASSFPGLSSYEQYF	TGTGCCAGCAGCTTTCCGGGACTATCATCATACGAGCAGTACTTC
TRBV9	NA	NA	TRBJ2-3	CASSKLAATFTDTQYF	TGTGCCAGCAGTAAACTAGCAGCAACCTTCACAGATACGCAGTATTTT
TRBV9	TRBD2	NA	TRBJ2-3	CASSGRRLAGVDTQYF	TGTGCCAGCAGCGGGAGGAGACTAGCGGGGGTAGATACGCAGTATTTT
TRBV7-3	NA	NA	TRBJ2-2	CASSLDSQVTGELFF	TGTGCCAGCAGCTTGGACAGCCAAGTCACCGGGGAGCTGTTTTTT
TRBV2	TRBD1	NA	TRBJ2-7	CASRLNTGVSSYEQYF	TGTGCCAGCAGACTAAACACAGGGGTAAGCTCCTACGAGCAGTACTTC
TRBV20-1	NA	NA	TRBJ2-5	CSASLRETQYF	TGCAGTGCTAGCCTGAGAGAGACCCAGTACTTC
TRBV9	TRBD2	NA	TRBJ2-1	CASSPLGTSNNEQFF	TGTGCCAGCAGCCCTTTGGGGACTAGCAATAATGAGCAGTTCTTC
TRBV7-6	NA	NA	TRBJ2-2	CASSRTGETGELFF	TGTGCCAGCAGCCGGACTGGAGAAACCGGGGAGCTGTTTTTT
TRBV5-1	TRBD1	NA	TRBJ1-2	CASSLDGRTGLNYGYTF	TGCGCCAGCAGCTTGGACGGTCGGACAGGGCTTAACTATGGCTACACCTTC
TRBV4-1	TRBD2	NA	TRBJ2-5	CASSQAEIAGGAPRQTQYF	TGCGCCAGCAGCCAAGCAGAGATAGCGGGGGGGGCCCCCCGACAGACCCAGTACTTC
TRBV7-2	NA	NA	TRBJ1-2	CASSYAGGDYGYTF	TGTGCCAGCAGCTACGCAGGAGGGGACTATGGCTACACCTTC
TRBV5-6	NA	NA	TRBJ1-1	CASSFGAADTEAFF	TGTGCCAGCAGCTTTGGGGCAGCTGACACTGAAGCTTTCTTT
TRBV19	NA	NA	TRBJ1-1	CASSGGAGAGNTEAFF	TGTGCCAGTAGTGGGGGGGCGGGGGCCGGTAACACTGAAGCTTTCTTT
TRBV11-2	TRBD2	NA	TRBJ2-5	CASSFGGGSGGQQETQYF	TGTGCCAGCAGCTTTGGAGGTGGGAGCGGGGGGCAACAAGAGACCCAGTACTTC